This TCR beta chain was sequenced in a study of robustness of blood B and T cell sequencing (dated by TCRdb to 2017 to 2018). About the full investigation: The study aimed to determine how much peripheral blood is needed to reliably characterize an individual's TCRbeta and IgG repertoires. In each of the ten independently drawn blood samples, both the TCRbeta and the IgG repertoires were quantified. As technical replicates, two replicate TCRbeta cDNA libraries were made from one shared RNA pool taken from a single 10 ml draw.

The CDR1 and CDR2 encoded by the germline V gene are SGHDT and YYEEEE. Trimming costs V 5 bases and J 6 bases, and their ends lie 17 bases apart. From its cysteine to its phenylalanine, the CDR3 spans 15 amino acids. Only the CDR3 DNA is retained, 45 bases long and in frame from the first base. The library was prepared using PCR. These reads were obtained on an Illumina MiSeq. Synthesis of cDNA relied on SMARTScribe reverse transcriptase together with a 5' template-switch oligo that added a universal priming site. The template-switch oligo carried a 12-nucleotide random unique molecular identifier (UMI) that tagged each cDNA molecule. During reverse transcription, TCRbeta transcripts were targeted using chain-specific reverse primers. Residual template-switch adapters were removed by uracil DNA glycosylase treatment, and cDNA was purified using a Qiagen MinElute kit. For the first PCR, around 21 cycles were run with KAPA HiFi HotStart ReadyMix and step-out primers, split across four 50 ul reactions. Before further amplification, first-round PCR products were gel-purified. Illumina Nextera adapters were attached in a second roughly 8-cycle PCR, after which libraries were purified and pooled. The UMI barcode for each TCRbeta molecule was captured by a 50-nucleotide 5' read. As for how the authors treated the data: Reads were grouped by UMI into consensus reads using the MIGEC toolkit. PEAR was used to merge forward and reverse consensus reads into final reads. Identical UMI-sequence pairs shared across libraries were treated as cross-sample contamination and removed by a custom decontamination script. MIGMAP, a wrapper around IgBLAST, was used for V(D)J assignment and CDR3 extraction. TCR clonotypes were defined by identical V gene, J gene and CDR3 amino acid sequence, and CDR1 and CDR2 were left unsequenced. In TCRdb, the public reads were trimmed at Q25 with fastp and aligned with MiXCR, with productive beta chains retained. Rows are unified per CDR3 protein, each entry keeping the most common DNA and genes. The authors' filters were not applied to this entry. Counted in this sample were roughly 1,100 distinct CDR3 sequences; approximately 72% of them appeared once. Together, the top ten hold around 41% of the sample.

Points the paper makes about the study in general: Between the technical replicate libraries, roughly 95% of the top 10,000 TCRbeta clonotypes in one library were also present in the other library. Evidence of cross-contamination, likely resulting from batch processing, was observed in one pair of TCRbeta libraries, and the UMI-sequence pairs shared between the two libraries were removed. The TCRbeta rarefaction curves did not fully level off, which suggests either under-sequencing or many low-abundance clonotypes. Every single 10 ml sample contained the 1,000 most abundant TCRbeta clonotypes from the pooled draws. When 3 or 4 tubes (about 27-45 ml blood) were combined, saturation was approached in coverage of the top 10,000 TCRbeta clonotypes. Immediate fractionation was required for EDTA tubes, so the use of EDTA tubes in multi-site collections was limited. Pooling tubes did not make the overlap of rare TCRbeta clonotypes any better, which implies that much larger blood volumes would be needed to capture those rare clonotypes.

On this clonotype: The antigen it binds to is not known. Base-call qualities are not available, and no considerably larger clone is one nucleotide away.

TCRbeta repertoires were quantified from mRNA rather than genomic DNA, which captures expressed receptors. Without cell sorting, buffy coat leukocytes were collected into Trizol, and RNA was extracted using the Direct-zol RNA MiniPrep Plus kit. To separate plasma, buffy coat and red blood cells, the EDTA blood tubes were centrifuged right away at 4 degrees C. The V and J segments used are TRBV5-6 and TRBJ1-4, and TRBD1 may be the D gene, going by 5 matching bases. Source material: peripheral blood. The TCR originated in a human donor in good health. The CDR3 sequence is CASSSQGVLDEKLFF. The nucleotides are TGTGCCAGCAGTTCCCAAGGGGTTCTGGATGAAAAACTGTTTTTT.